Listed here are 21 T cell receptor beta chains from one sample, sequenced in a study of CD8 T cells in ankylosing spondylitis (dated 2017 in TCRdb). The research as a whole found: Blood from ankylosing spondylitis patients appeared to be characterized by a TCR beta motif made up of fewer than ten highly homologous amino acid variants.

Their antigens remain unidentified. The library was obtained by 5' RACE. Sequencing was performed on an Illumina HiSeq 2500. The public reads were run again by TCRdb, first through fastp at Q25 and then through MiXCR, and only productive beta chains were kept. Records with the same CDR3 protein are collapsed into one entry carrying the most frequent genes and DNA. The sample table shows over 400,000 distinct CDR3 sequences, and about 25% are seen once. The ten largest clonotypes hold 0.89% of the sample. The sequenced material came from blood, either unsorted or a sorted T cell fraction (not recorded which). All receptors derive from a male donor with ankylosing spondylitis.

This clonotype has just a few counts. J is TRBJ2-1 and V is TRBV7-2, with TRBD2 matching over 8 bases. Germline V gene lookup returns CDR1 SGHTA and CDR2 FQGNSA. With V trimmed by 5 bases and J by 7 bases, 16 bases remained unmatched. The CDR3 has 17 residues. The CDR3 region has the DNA TGTGCCAGCAGCCTAGGAAGGGGGACTAGTGGGTGGAATGAGCAGTTCTTC. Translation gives CASSLGRGTSGWNEQFF.

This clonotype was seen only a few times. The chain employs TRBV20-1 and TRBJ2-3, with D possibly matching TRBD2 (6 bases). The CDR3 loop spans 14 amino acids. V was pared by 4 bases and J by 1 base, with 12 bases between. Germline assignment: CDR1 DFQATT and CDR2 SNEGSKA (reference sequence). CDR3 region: CSATPASGTDTQYF. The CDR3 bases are TGCAGTGCTACCCCGGCTAGCGGCACAGATACGCAGTATTTT.

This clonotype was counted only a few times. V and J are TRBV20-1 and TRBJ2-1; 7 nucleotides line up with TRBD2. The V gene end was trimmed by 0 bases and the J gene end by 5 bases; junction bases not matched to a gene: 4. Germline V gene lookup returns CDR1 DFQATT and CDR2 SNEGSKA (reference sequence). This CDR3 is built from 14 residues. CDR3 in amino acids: CSARDRREHNEQFF. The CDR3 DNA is TGCAGTGCTAGAGATAGGCGGGAGCACAATGAGCAGTTCTTC.

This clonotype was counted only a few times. CDR3 sequence reads: CASSLVAITGELFF. The DNA of the CDR3 is TGCGCCAGCAGCTTGGTGGCCATCACCGGGGAGCTGTTTTTT. This chain joins TRBV5-1 and TRBJ2-2; the D is unclear. Trimming pared 0 bases from V and 4 bases from J, leaving 7 bases between. This CDR3 comprises 14 residues. Germline V gene sequence: CDR1 SGHRS, CDR2 YFSETQ. Full variable domain (outside the CDR3, taken from reference TRBV5-1 and TRBJ2-2): KAGVTQTPRYLIKTRGQQVTLSCSPISGHRSVSWYQQTPGQGLQFLFEYFSETQRNKGNFPGRFSGRQFSNSRSEMNVSTLELGDSALYLCASSLVAITGELFFGEGSRLTVL.

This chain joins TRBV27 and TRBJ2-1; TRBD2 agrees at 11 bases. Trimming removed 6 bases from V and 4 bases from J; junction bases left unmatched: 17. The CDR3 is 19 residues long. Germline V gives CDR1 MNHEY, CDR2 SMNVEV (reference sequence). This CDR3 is CASSLEARMGLAEYNEQFF. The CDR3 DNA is TGTGCCAGCAGCCTAGAGGCCAGAATGGGACTAGCGGAATACAATGAGCAGTTCTTC.

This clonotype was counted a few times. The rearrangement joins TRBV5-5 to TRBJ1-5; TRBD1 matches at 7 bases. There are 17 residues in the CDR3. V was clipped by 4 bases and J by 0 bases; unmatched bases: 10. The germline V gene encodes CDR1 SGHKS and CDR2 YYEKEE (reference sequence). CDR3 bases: TGTGCCAGCAGCCCCCTAGACAGGGACTATAGCAATCAGCCCCAGCATTTT. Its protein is CASSPLDRDYSNQPQHF.

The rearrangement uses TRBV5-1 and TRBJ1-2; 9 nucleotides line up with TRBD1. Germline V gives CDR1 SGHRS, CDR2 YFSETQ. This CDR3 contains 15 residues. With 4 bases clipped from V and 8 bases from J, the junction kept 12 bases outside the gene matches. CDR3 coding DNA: TGCGCCAGCAGCATCACAGGGGGCGTGAAGGGAGGCTACACCTTC. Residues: CASSITGGVKGGYTF.

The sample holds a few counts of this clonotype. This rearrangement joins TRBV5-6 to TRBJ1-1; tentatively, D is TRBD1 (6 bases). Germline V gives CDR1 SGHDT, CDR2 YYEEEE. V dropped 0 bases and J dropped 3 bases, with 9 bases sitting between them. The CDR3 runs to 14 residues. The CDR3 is CASSLAGHYTEAFF. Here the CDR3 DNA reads TGTGCCAGCAGCTTGGCGGGACATTACACTGAAGCTTTCTTT.

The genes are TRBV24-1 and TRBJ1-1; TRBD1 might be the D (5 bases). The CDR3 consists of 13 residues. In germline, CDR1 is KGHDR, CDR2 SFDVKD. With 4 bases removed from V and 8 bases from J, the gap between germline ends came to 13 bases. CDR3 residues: CATSDPPGTEAFF. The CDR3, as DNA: TGTGCCACCAGTGACCCACCAGGGACCGAAGCTTTCTTT.

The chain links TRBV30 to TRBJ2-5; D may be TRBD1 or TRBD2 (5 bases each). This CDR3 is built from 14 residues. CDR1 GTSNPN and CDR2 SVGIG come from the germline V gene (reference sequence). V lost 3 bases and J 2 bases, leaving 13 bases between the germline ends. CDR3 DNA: TGTGCCTGGAGGGGTGGGACCGTTCAAGAGACCCAGTACTTC. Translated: CAWRGGTVQETQYF.

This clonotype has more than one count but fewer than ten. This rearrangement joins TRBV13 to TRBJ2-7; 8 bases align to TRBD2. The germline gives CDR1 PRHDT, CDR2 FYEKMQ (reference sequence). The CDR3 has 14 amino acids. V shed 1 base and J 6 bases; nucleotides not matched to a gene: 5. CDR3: CASSLEGLGPEQYF. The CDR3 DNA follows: TGTGCCAGCAGCTTAGAGGGACTAGGCCCCGAGCAGTACTTC. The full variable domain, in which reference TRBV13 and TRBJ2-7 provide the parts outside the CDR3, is AAGVIQSPRHLIKEKRETATLKCYPIPRHDTVYWYQQGPGQDPQFLISFYEKMQSDKGSIPDRFSAQQFSDYHSELNMSSLELGDSALYFCASSLEGLGPEQYFGPGTRLTVT.

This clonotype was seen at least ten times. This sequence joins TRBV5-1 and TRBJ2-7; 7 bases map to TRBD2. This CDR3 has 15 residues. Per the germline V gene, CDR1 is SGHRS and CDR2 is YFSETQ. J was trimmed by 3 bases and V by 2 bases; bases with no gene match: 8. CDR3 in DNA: TGCGCCAGCAGCTTACTTCCCCGCGGGAGCTACGAGCAGTACGTC. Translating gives CASSLLPRGSYEQYV.

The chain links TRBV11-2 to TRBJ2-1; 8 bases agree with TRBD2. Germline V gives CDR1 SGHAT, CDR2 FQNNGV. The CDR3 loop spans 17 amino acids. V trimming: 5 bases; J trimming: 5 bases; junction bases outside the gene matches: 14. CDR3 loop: CASSPGWREAVHNEQFF. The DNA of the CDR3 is TGTGCCAGCAGCCCTGGGTGGCGGGAGGCGGTACACAATGAGCAGTTCTTC. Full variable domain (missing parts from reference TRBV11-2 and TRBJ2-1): EAGVAQSPRYKIIEKRQSVAFWCNPISGHATLYWYQQILGQGPKLLIQFQNNGVVDDSQLPKDRFSAERLKGVDSTLKIQPAKLEDSAVYLCASSPGWREAVHNEQFFGPGTRLTVL.

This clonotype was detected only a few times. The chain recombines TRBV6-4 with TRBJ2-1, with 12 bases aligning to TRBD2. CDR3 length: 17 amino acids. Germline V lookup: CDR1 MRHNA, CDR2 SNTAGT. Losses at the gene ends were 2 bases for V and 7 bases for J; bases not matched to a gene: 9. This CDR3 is CASSDPPGLAGKNEQFF. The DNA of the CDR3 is TGTGCCAGCAGTGACCCGCCTGGACTAGCGGGGAAAAATGAGCAGTTCTTC.

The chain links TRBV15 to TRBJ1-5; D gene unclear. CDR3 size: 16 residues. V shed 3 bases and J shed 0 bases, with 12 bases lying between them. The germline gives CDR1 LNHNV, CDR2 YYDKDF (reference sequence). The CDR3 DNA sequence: TGTGCCACCAGCAGTGGTTTCGGGGTTAGCAATCAGCCCCAGCATTTT. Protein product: CATSSGFGVSNQPQHF.

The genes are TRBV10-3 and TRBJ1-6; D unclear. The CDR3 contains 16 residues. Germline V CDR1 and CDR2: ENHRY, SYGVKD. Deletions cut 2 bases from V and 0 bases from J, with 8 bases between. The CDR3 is CAISEKGSSYNSPLHF. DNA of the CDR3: TGTGCCATCAGTGAGAAGGGTAGCTCCTATAATTCACCCCTCCACTTT.

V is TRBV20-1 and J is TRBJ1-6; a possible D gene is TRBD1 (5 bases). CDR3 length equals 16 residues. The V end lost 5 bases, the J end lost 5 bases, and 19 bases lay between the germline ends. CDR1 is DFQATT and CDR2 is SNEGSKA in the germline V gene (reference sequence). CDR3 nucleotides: TGCAGTGCTTCCCGGGACGCACGTTGGGATAATTCACCCCTCCACTTT. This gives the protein CSASRDARWDNSPLHF.

The CDR3 sequence is CASSLGGAAQYF. In DNA, the CDR3 is TGTGCCAGCAGTCTAGGGGGCGCGGCCCAGTACTTC. The V and J genes are TRBV12-3 or TRBV12-4 and TRBJ2-5; 7 positions match TRBD1. With 5 bases clipped from V and 9 bases from J, the junction kept 6 bases outside the gene matches. The CDR3 extends over 12 amino acids.

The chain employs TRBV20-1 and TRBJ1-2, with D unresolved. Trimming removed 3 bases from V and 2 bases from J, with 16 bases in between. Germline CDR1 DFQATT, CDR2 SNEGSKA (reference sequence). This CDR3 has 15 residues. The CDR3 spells CSASSTQAINYGYTF. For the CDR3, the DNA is TGCAGTGCTAGCTCCACCCAGGCGATAAACTATGGCTACACCTTC.

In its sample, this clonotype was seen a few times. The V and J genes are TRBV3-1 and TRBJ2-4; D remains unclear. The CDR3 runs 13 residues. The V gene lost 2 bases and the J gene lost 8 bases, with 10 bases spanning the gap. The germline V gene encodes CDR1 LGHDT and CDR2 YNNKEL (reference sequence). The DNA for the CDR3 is TGTGCCAGCAGCCAATCGGGTAGAGACATTCAGTACTTC. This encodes CASSQSGRDIQYF.

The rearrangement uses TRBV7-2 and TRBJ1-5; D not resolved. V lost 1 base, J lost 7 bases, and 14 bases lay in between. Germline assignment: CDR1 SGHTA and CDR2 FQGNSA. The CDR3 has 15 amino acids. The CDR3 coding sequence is TGTGCCAGCAGCTTAGAACTGGGGTTGGGACAGCCCCAGCATTTT. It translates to CASSLELGLGQPQHF.